This T cell receptor (beta chain) was identified in a study of T cell responses to AZD1222 COVID-19 vaccine. Across the study: Pooling of second doses given at about 4 or about 12 weeks was done. Study findings and constraints: Reports say nearly half of spike-specific TCRs go after unmutated variant regions. A mostly white British donor set with more females was recruited, and clonal diversity was possibly underestimated. The study found vaccine-associated CD4 TCRs spanning spike, dominant at 160-218 and 743-854.

TCRdb keeps only in-frame clones here, not all; method: immunoSEQ multiplex PCR. The sample has about 82,000 clones, more than 90% seen once; the top ten hold 5.2%. On this clone: Its antigen remains unknown.

Germline CDR1 WSHSY, CDR2 SAAADI. The CDR3 loop spans 14 amino acids. V gave up 5 bases and J gave up 8 bases, with 15 bases separating them. This TCR was sampled from an adult in good health. The chain uses TRBV10-2 and TRBJ1-4; D is perhaps TRBD1 (6 bases). The sample was peripheral blood, taken on day 0 of AZD1222 vaccination. CDR3 in amino acids: CASSSSGTREKLFF. The DNA for the CDR3 is TGCGCCAGCAGTAGCTCCGGGACAAGAGAAAAACTGTTTTTT.